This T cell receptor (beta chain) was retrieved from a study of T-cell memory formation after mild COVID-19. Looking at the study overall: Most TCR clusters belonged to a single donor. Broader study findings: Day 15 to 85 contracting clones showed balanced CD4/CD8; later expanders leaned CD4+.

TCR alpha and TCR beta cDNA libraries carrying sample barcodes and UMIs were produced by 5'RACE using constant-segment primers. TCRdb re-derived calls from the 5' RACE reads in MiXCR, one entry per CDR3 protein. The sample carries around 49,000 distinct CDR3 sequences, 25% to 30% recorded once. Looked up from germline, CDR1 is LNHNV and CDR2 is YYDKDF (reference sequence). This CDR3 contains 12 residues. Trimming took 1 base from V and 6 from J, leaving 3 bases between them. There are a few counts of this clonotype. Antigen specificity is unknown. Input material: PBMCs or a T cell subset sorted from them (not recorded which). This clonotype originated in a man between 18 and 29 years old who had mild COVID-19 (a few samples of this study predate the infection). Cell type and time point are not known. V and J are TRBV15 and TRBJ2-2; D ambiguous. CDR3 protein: CATSRVAGELFF. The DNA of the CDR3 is TGTGCCACCAGCAGAGTTGCCGGGGAGCTGTTTTTT.